This TCR beta chain was recovered during a study of blood T cell repertoires in COVID-19. About the research overall: COVID-19 samples from acute and convalescent phases originated in the United States, Italy and Spain.

This CDR3 has 15 residues. Trimming took 5 bases from V and 5 from J; bases not matched to a gene: 9. Germline V gene data show CDR1 as LNHDA and CDR2 as SQIVND (reference sequence). TCRdb keeps only in-frame clones here, not all; method: immunoSEQ multiplex PCR. The table includes under 400,000 clones, over 85% detected once. This chain uses TRBV19 with TRBJ2-7, with 10 bases that match TRBD1. The clonotype comes from an older woman with COVID-19, enrolled during active disease. Sample: peripheral blood. CDR3 region: CASSSGQGLIHEQYF. The CDR3 coding sequence is TGTGCCAGTAGTTCGGGACAGGGGTTAATCCACGAGCAGTACTTC.